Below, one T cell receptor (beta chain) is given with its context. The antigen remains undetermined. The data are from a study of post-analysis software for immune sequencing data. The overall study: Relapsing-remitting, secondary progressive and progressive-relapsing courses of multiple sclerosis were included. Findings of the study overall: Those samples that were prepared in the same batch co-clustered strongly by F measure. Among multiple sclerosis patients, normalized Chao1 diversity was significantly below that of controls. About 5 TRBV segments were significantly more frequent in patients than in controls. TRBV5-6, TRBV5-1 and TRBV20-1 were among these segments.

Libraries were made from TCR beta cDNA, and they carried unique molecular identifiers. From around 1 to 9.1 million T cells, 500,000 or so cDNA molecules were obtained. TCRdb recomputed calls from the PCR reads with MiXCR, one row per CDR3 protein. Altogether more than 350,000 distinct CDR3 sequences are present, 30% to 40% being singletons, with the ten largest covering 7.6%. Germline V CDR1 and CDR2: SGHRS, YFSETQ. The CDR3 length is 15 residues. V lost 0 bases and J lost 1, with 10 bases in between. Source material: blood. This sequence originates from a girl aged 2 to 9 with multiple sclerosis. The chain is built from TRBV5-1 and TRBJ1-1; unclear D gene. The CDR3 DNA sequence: TGCGCCAGCAGCTTGGCCCTGTCCGAGAACACTGAAGCTTTCTTT. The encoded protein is CASSLALSENTEAFF.